Sequencing of this T cell receptor (beta chain) was carried out in a study of shared clonotypes between healthy human individuals. Regarding the study as a whole: In a handful of donors, around 5% of naive CD4 clonotypes appeared in common. Investigators collected only blood, and repertoires in tissues likely differ. Represented diversity, genetic and exposure-history alike, was limited by few donors.

On this clone itself: The antigen is unknown.

The CDR3 loop spans 14 amino acids. Germline loops: CDR1 SEHNR, CDR2 FQNEAQ (reference sequence). The V gene lost 5 bases and the J gene lost 7 bases, with 15 bases spanning the gap. Positive CCR7 selection of CD45RO-negative cells yielded the naive CD8 cells, and terminally differentiated effector memory CD45RA+ cells were excluded. Profiling relied on immunoSEQ multiplex PCR, and the TCRdb table lists in-frame clones only, not all of them. Among about 2.1 million clones listed, just under 95% were seen once. The clonotype comes from a man aged 18 to 29 in good health. Some clones in this sample may be carry-over from other donors' samples. The rearrangement links TRBV7-9 to TRBJ1-5; D is ambiguous. Sequencing used naive CD8+ T cells from PBMCs. The CDR3 DNA reads TGTGCCAGCAGCGGAGGTATGGTAAACCAGCCCCAGCATTTT. This sequence encodes CASSGGMVNQPQHF.